Listed below are T cell receptor beta chains from one sample, sequenced in a study of metastatic and nonmetastatic thyroid tumors. TCRdb used MiXCR to call clones anew from the PCR reads. The repertoire holds around 20,000 clones, around 16% seen once, with 18% in the top ten. The sample taken for sequencing was blood. These receptors were taken from a male donor with papillary thyroid cancer or a benign thyroid nodule (not recorded which). Some clones in this sample may be carry-over from other donors' samples. CDR3s include the opening cysteine and the closing phenylalanine or tryptophan. D genes are given only for firm matches. Some rows have no size entry. The others give once, few or many, or a class for an expanded clone.

D gene: -
J gene: TRBJ1-2
clone size: -
V gene: TRBV6-2/TRBV6-3
CDR3 DNA: TGTGCCAGCAGTTACTTGAACCCTCTCGTACCAGACGACTATGGCTACACCTTC
CDR3 protein: CASSYLNPLVPDDYGYTF

D gene: -
J gene: TRBJ1-5
clone size: many
V gene: TRBV7-2
CDR3 DNA: TGTGCCAGCAGCGCCAAGGGGGGGGTAGGGATCGGCAATCAGCCCCAGCATTTT
CDR3 protein: CASSAKGGVGIGNQPQHF

D gene: -
J gene: TRBJ2-3
clone size: -
V gene: TRBV5-1
CDR3 DNA: TGCGCCAGCAGACCCCCCCAGGGGATCGTAGATACGCAGTATTTT
CDR3 protein: CASRPPQGIVDTQYF

D gene: TRBD2
J gene: TRBJ2-7
clone size: many
V gene: TRBV5-6
CDR3 DNA: TGTGCCAGCAGCCCCGGACTAGCGGGCTTGTACGAGCAGTACTTC
CDR3 protein: CASSPGLAGLYEQYF

D gene: -
J gene: TRBJ2-7
clone size: many
V gene: TRBV6-1
CDR3 DNA: TGTGCCAGCAGTTTATTGTTCCCCTACGAGCAGTACTTC
CDR3 protein: CASSLLFPYEQYF

D gene: -
J gene: TRBJ2-3
clone size: few
V gene: TRBV6-5
CDR3 DNA: TGTGCCAGCAGTTACCTTTGCCAATTGGGGGTGGATACGCAGTATTTT
CDR3 protein: CASSYLCQLGVDTQYF

D gene: -
J gene: TRBJ2-1
clone size: many
V gene: TRBV27
CDR3 DNA: TGTGCCAGCAGTTTCCAGCGCGACATCCCAGGGAGGAATGAGCAGTTCTTC
CDR3 protein: CASSFQRDIPGRNEQFF

D gene: -
J gene: TRBJ1-2
clone size: many
V gene: TRBV28
CDR3 DNA: TGTGCCAGCTCTAGGACCGGGACGTGGTATGGCTACACCTTC
CDR3 protein: CASSRTGTWYGYTF

D gene: -
J gene: TRBJ1-1
clone size: many
V gene: TRBV19
CDR3 DNA: TGTGCCAGTACCAGAAGGGGGGGCGAAAACACTGAAGCTTTCTTT
CDR3 protein: CASTRRGGENTEAFF

D gene: -
J gene: TRBJ2-7
clone size: -
V gene: TRBV3-1
CDR3 DNA: TGTGCCAGCAGCCGCCCGAACTCCTACGAGCAGTACTTC
CDR3 protein: CASSRPNSYEQYF

D gene: -
J gene: TRBJ2-7
clone size: -
V gene: TRBV11-3
CDR3 DNA: TGTGCCAGCAGCTTAGTACATTGGTTAAAGACCTACGAGCAGTACTTC
CDR3 protein: CASSLVHWLKTYEQYF

D gene: TRBD1
J gene: TRBJ2-1
clone size: -
V gene: TRBV5-1
CDR3 DNA: TGCGCCAGCACCCCAATGAGACAGGGGGCGAAATTTGACAATGAGCAGTTCTTC
CDR3 protein: CASTPMRQGAKFDNEQFF

D gene: TRBD2
J gene: TRBJ2-1
clone size: many
V gene: TRBV12-3/TRBV12-4
CDR3 DNA: TGTGCCAGCAGTTCCACTAGCGGGATATACAATGAGCAGTTCTTC
CDR3 protein: CASSSTSGIYNEQFF

D gene: -
J gene: TRBJ2-6
clone size: many
V gene: TRBV29-1
CDR3 DNA: TGCAGCGTTGGAATCGGGGAGATTTCTGGGGCCAACGTCCTGACTTTC
CDR3 protein: CSVGIGEISGANVLTF

D gene: -
J gene: TRBJ1-1
clone size: many
V gene: TRBV5-1
CDR3 DNA: TGCGCCAGCAGCGACCCGGGGGACACTGAAGCTTTCTTT
CDR3 protein: CASSDPGDTEAFF

D gene: -
J gene: TRBJ2-7
clone size: medium-sized
V gene: TRBV30
CDR3 DNA: TGTGCCTGGAGGGCGACAGCAACCTACGAGCAGTACTTC
CDR3 protein: CAWRATATYEQYF

D gene: -
J gene: TRBJ2-1
clone size: many
V gene: TRBV5-6
CDR3 DNA: TGTGCCAGCCAGAAACCAGGACGGATATACAATGAGCAGTTCTTC
CDR3 protein: CASQKPGRIYNEQFF

D gene: -
J gene: TRBJ2-1
clone size: many
V gene: TRBV6-1
CDR3 DNA: TGTGCCAGCATGATCGGCTTCAGCTCCTACAATGAGCAGTTCTTC
CDR3 protein: CASMIGFSSYNEQFF

D gene: -
J gene: TRBJ2-1
clone size: many
V gene: TRBV7-6
CDR3 DNA: TGTGCCAGCAGCTTCGTGGCTTCCTACAATGAGCAGTTCTTC
CDR3 protein: CASSFVASYNEQFF

D gene: TRBD1
J gene: TRBJ2-5
clone size: -
V gene: TRBV20-1
CDR3 DNA: TGCAGTGCTAGAGATAGTCAGACAGGGCGGGAGACCCAGTACTTC
CDR3 protein: CSARDSQTGRETQYF

D gene: -
J gene: TRBJ1-5
clone size: -
V gene: TRBV9
CDR3 DNA: TGTGCCAGCAGCGTCGGTTTGGGCCAGGAGTTGGGTCAGCCCCAGCATTTT
CDR3 protein: CASSVGLGQELGQPQHF

D gene: -
J gene: TRBJ2-2
clone size: many
V gene: TRBV28
CDR3 DNA: TGTGCCAGCAGTTTTACAACCAACGTATGGACCGGGGAGCTGTTTTTT
CDR3 protein: CASSFTTNVWTGELFF

D gene: -
J gene: TRBJ2-7
clone size: many
V gene: TRBV7-7
CDR3 DNA: TGTGCTAGCAGCCCCGGGAACTACGAGCAGTACTTC
CDR3 protein: CASSPGNYEQYF

D gene: -
J gene: TRBJ2-7
clone size: medium-sized
V gene: TRBV11-2
CDR3 DNA: TGTGCCAGCAGTTACGGGACTTCCTACGAGCAGTACTTC
CDR3 protein: CASSYGTSYEQYF

D gene: -
J gene: TRBJ1-2
clone size: many
V gene: TRBV6-1
CDR3 DNA: TGTGCCAGCAGTCCGGAGGGGAGATATGGCTACACCTTC
CDR3 protein: CASSPEGRYGYTF

D gene: -
J gene: TRBJ2-5
clone size: -
V gene: TRBV18
CDR3 DNA: TGTGCCAGCTCACCCCCGGGACGGCAAGAGACCCAGTACTTC
CDR3 protein: CASSPPGRQETQYF

D gene: TRBD2
J gene: TRBJ2-5
clone size: many
V gene: TRBV5-4
CDR3 DNA: TGTGCCAGCAGCAAGTTACTAGCGGGAGGAATTGAGACCCAGTACTTC
CDR3 protein: CASSKLLAGGIETQYF

D gene: TRBD1
J gene: TRBJ1-6
clone size: many
V gene: TRBV5-5
CDR3 DNA: TGTGCCAGCAGCTTGGGGACAGGGATAAATTCACCCCTCCACTTT
CDR3 protein: CASSLGTGINSPLHF

D gene: TRBD1
J gene: TRBJ1-3
clone size: medium-sized
V gene: TRBV11-2
CDR3 DNA: TGTGCCAGCAGCTTAGATTTTAGGACAGGTTCTGGAAACACCATATATTTT
CDR3 protein: CASSLDFRTGSGNTIYF

D gene: TRBD2
J gene: TRBJ2-7
clone size: medium-sized
V gene: TRBV5-4
CDR3 DNA: TGTGCCAGCAGCTTGGTTATTGGCGGACTAGAAGCGGGTGAGCAGTACTTC
CDR3 protein: CASSLVIGGLEAGEQYF

D gene: -
J gene: TRBJ2-5
clone size: once
V gene: TRBV9
CDR3 DNA: TGTGCCAGCAACCTGGGAGGCGGGGTACAAGAGACCCAGTACTTC
CDR3 protein: CASNLGGGVQETQYF